These 20 T cell receptor beta chains came from one sample sequenced in a study of blood T cell repertoires in COVID-19. Sequenced by immunoSEQ multiplex PCR; TCRdb stores in-frame clones only, minus some. The sample includes approximately 10,000 clones, roughly 91% of them seen just once. The source material was peripheral blood. All receptors come from a woman aged 55-69 years with active COVID-19.

The chain links TRBV11-1 to TRBJ2-3, with D tentatively TRBD1 (6 bases). The CDR3 totals 16 residues. Trimming pared 2 bases from V and 3 bases from J, leaving 15 bases between. Per the germline V gene, CDR1 is SGHAT and CDR2 is FQDESV (reference sequence). CDR3 in amino acids: CASSLMAGAGTDTQYF. DNA for the CDR3: TGTGCCAGCAGCTTAATGGCAGGGGCAGGAACAGATACGCAGTATTTT.

The rearrangement uses TRBV7-2 and TRBJ1-4, with a tentative D call TRBD1 (5 bases). Germline lookup yields CDR1 SGHTA and CDR2 FQGNSA. V lost 7 bases, J lost 5 bases, and 17 bases lay in between. This CDR3 is 15 amino acids long. The CDR3 sequence is CASNFGRQMNEKLFF. Written as DNA, the CDR3 is TGTGCCAGCAACTTCGGGCGACAGATGAATGAAAAACTGTTTTTT.

J is TRBJ1-2 and V is TRBV5-1; TRBD1 might be the D (6 bases). V was trimmed by 0 bases and J by 6 bases, leaving 15 bases between them. Germline V gene sequence: CDR1 SGHRS, CDR2 YFSETQ. The CDR3 has 15 amino acids. The CDR3 DNA is TGCGCCAGCAGCTTGGGTCGGGCGCAGGGGAATGGCTACACCTTC. It translates to CASSLGRAQGNGYTF. Looking up the rest from reference TRBV5-1 and TRBJ1-2 gives the full variable domain: KAGVTQTPRYLIKTRGQQVTLSCSPISGHRSVSWYQQTPGQGLQFLFEYFSETQRNKGNFPGRFSGRQFSNSRSEMNVSTLELGDSALYLCASSLGRAQGNGYTFGSGTRLTVV.

The rearrangement uses TRBV12-2 and TRBJ1-5; TRBD1, the table's D call, lacks a check against the DNA. TRBV12-2 is assigned pseudogene status. This CDR3 comprises 17 residues. The CDR3 loop reads CASRSRIQGAWDQPQHF. As DNA, the CDR3 is TGTGCAAGTCGCTCTCGAATACAGGGGGCGTGGGATCAGCCCCAGCATTTT.

This clone was seen a single time. This rearrangement joins TRBV15 to TRBJ2-5; 11 nucleotides match TRBD2. The CDR3 length is 15 residues. Germline V CDR1 and CDR2: LNHNV, YYDKDF (reference sequence). The V segment lost 6 bases and the J segment 8 bases; nucleotides outside the gene matches: 11. The CDR3 DNA reads as TGTGCCACCAGACTTAGCGGGGGGGATTTTCGAACCCAGTACTTC. This gives the protein CATRLSGGDFRTQYF. The whole variable domain, remainder taken from reference TRBV15 and TRBJ2-5, is DAMVIQNPRYQVTQFGKPVTLSCSQTLNHNVMYWYQQKSSQAPKLLFHYYDKDFNNEADTPDNFQSRRPNTSFCFLDIRSPGLGDTAMYLCATRLSGGDFRTQYFGPGTRLLVL.

This clone was picked up a small number of times. The rearrangement uses TRBV10-1 and TRBJ1-2; D call uncertain. Deletions cut 4 bases from V and 8 bases from J, with 23 bases between. This CDR3 is 16 amino acids long. The germline CDR1 and CDR2 sequences are WNHNN and SYGVQD (reference sequence). CDR3 in amino acids: CASSAPCTNSSRGYTF. DNA for the CDR3: TGCGCCAGCAGTGCCCCGTGCACGAATTCTTCTCGGGGCTACACCTTC.

The chain is built from TRBV15 and TRBJ1-3; 8 bases agree with TRBD1. There are 16 residues in the CDR3. CDR1 and CDR2 from the germline V gene are LNHNV and YYDKDF (reference sequence). The trim removed 5 bases at V and 1 base at J, leaving 7 bases unmatched. CDR3 in DNA: TGTGCCACCAGCGGCGGGACAGGTCTGTCTGGAAACACCATATATTTT. It is translated as CATSGGTGLSGNTIYF.

V gene TRBV19 combines with J gene TRBJ1-1; a weak D match, TRBD1 (5 bases). In germline, CDR1 is LNHDA, CDR2 SQIVND (reference sequence). V lost 4 bases and J 4 bases, leaving 16 bases between the germline ends. The CDR3 runs to 15 residues. Written as DNA, the CDR3 is TGTGCCAGTAGTACCTTCGGAGGGGCCACCACTGAAGCTTTCTTT. Translated, it gives CASSTFGGATTEAFF.

This chain connects TRBV11-2 to TRBJ1-1; D perhaps matches TRBD1 (6 bases). CDR3 length: 15 amino acids. CDR1 is SGHAT and CDR2 is FQNNGV in the germline V gene. V lost 5 bases and J lost 4, with 17 bases in between. CDR3 DNA: TGTGCCAGCAGCCCCTACAGGGTTGGGTCCACTGAAGCTTTCTTT. This codes for CASSPYRVGSTEAFF.

The chain combines TRBV7-2 with TRBJ2-7, with TRBD1 matching over 7 bases. CDR3 length: 15 amino acids. Germline V gene lookup returns CDR1 SGHTA and CDR2 FQGNSA. J gave up 3 bases and V 5 bases, and 10 bases lay outside the gene matches. CDR3 sequence: CASSLVPGQNYEQYV. CDR3 nucleotide sequence: TGTGCCAGCAGCCTCGTTCCGGGACAGAACTACGAGCAGTACGTC.

This chain links TRBV28 with TRBJ1-4; TRBD1 agrees at 10 bases. The germline V gene has CDR1 MDHEN and CDR2 SYDVKM. The CDR3 runs 16 residues. Losses at the gene ends were 4 bases for V and 4 bases for J; bases not matched to a gene: 6. The CDR3 loop is CASSSLGTGVNEKLFF. DNA for the CDR3: TGTGCCAGCAGTTCCTTAGGGACAGGGGTTAATGAAAAACTGTTTTTT.

This sequence joins TRBV6-5 and TRBJ1-1; D ambiguous. Per germline, CDR1 MNHEY and CDR2 SVGAGI. V was pared by 0 bases and J by 2 bases, with 10 bases between. The CDR3 has 15 residues. CDR3 bases: TGTGCCAGCAGTTACTCTCGGGCGGGAAACACTGAAGCTTTCTTT. Translating gives CASSYSRAGNTEAFF.

This clone was detected once. The genes are TRBV7-3 and TRBJ2-1, with TRBD2 identical over 10 bases. The CDR3 is made up of 15 amino acids. CDR1 is SGHTA, CDR2 FQGTGA, per germline. V shed 2 bases, J shed 5 bases, and the junction held 3 bases outside the gene matches. CDR3 sequence: CASSLLAGGNNEQFF. CDR3 coding DNA: TGTGCCAGCAGCTTATTAGCGGGGGGTAACAATGAGCAGTTCTTC.

This chain links TRBV5-1 with TRBJ1-1; D is unclear. Germline V gene data show CDR1 as SGHRS and CDR2 as YFSETQ. V lost 0 bases to trimming and J lost 6 bases, with 15 bases between them. The CDR3 has 15 residues. Written as DNA, the CDR3 is TGCGCCAGCAGCTTGGATTCAGCCCAGGTCGCTGAAGCTTTCTTT. This translates into CASSLDSAQVAEAFF.

The chain links TRBV6-5 to TRBJ1-2; 7 bases align to TRBD1. The V gene's germline CDR1 is MNHEY and CDR2 SVGAGI. The J segment lost 8 bases and the V segment lost 10 bases, leaving 10 bases of the junction unmatched. The CDR3 has 12 residues. Here the CDR3 DNA reads TGTGCCACCACGAACAGGGGACGGGGCTACACCTTC. Amino acids: CATTNRGRGYTF.

The rearrangement uses TRBV30 and TRBJ2-3; the D gene is possibly TRBD2 (5 bases). V was shortened by 0 bases and J by 0 bases, with 10 bases between the two germline ends. The germline V gene encodes CDR1 GTSNPN and CDR2 SVGIG (reference sequence). This CDR3 is built from 15 residues. The DNA for the CDR3 is TGTGCCTGGAGTGTTGGAGAGGGAAGCACAGATACGCAGTATTTT. Translated, it gives CAWSVGEGSTDTQYF.

The DNA of the CDR3 is TGTGCCAGTTCTCAGGGCGGGATGAGGGCTGAGCAGTTCTTC. It specifies CASSQGGMRAEQFF. V gene TRBV6-5 combines with J gene TRBJ2-1; TRBD2 might be the D (6 bases). Germline values: CDR1 MNHEY, CDR2 SVGAGI. V was pared by 9 bases and J by 9 bases, with 21 bases between. The length of the CDR3 is 14 residues.

This chain links TRBV28 with TRBJ1-5; TRBD1 matches 7 bases. Germline V gene data show CDR1 as MDHEN and CDR2 as SYDVKM. The CDR3 sequence is 18 residues long. V lost 3 bases, J lost 1 base, and 12 bases stayed unmatched. CDR3 loop: CASSLAKGRDRSNQPQHF. The CDR3 DNA sequence: TGTGCCAGCAGTTTGGCCAAAGGACGGGACAGAAGCAATCAGCCCCAGCATTTT. Combining the CDR3 with reference TRBV28 and TRBJ1-5 gives the whole variable domain DVKVTQSSRYLVKRTGEKVFLECVQDMDHENMFWYRQDPGLGLRLIYFSYDVKMKEKGDIPEGYSVSREKKERFSLILESASTNQTSMYLCASSLAKGRDRSNQPQHFGDGTRLSIL.

J is TRBJ1-4 and V is TRBV5-5; tentatively, D is TRBD1 (6 bases). CDR3 length: 16 residues. The V end lost 3 bases, the J end lost 8 bases, and 20 bases lay between the germline ends. The germline V gene encodes CDR1 SGHKS and CDR2 YYEKEE (reference sequence). This CDR3 is CASSYPTTGRNEKLFF. CDR3 DNA sequence: TGTGCCAGCAGCTACCCCACCACAGGGCGGAACGAAAAACTGTTTTTT. Complete variable domain (other parts from reference TRBV5-5 and TRBJ1-4): DAGVTQSPTHLIKTRGQQVTLRCSPISGHKSVSWYQQVLGQGPQFIFQYYEKEERGRGNFPDRFSARQFPNYSSELNVNALLLGDSALYLCASSYPTTGRNEKLFFGSGTQLSVL.

V gene TRBV5-1 combines with J gene TRBJ2-5, with 10 bases identical to TRBD2. The CDR3 totals 15 residues. Germline CDR1 and CDR2: SGHRS and YFSETQ. Trimming took 3 bases from V and 1 from J; bases not matched to a gene: 3. CDR3: CASSSLAGIQETQYF. As DNA, the CDR3 is TGCGCCAGCAGCTCACTAGCGGGGATCCAAGAGACCCAGTACTTC.